This TCR beta chain was captured by sequencing in a study of blood T cells in healthy people across ages. A second about 6 to 11 cycle PCR used barcoded and J-beta primers. One entry per CDR3 protein, called by TCRdb with MiXCR from the 5' RACE reads. The sample has 1.5 million to 1.8 million distinct CDR3 sequences; roughly 43% are singletons. The authors drew approximately 9 milliliters of peripheral blood from each donor. The study's findings and limits: Older age coincided with a roughly linear decline in TCR beta diversity per million T cells. Higher naive T cell percentage went strongly together with higher TCR beta diversity.

As for this clonotype: Its antigen is unidentified.

The sequence came from a young woman in good health. The sample consisted of blood.

Here the CDR3 DNA reads TGTGCCAGCAGCCAGACAGGGCCTGACACTGAAGCTTTCTTT. Its translation is CASSQTGPDTEAFF. The chain couples TRBV4-2 to TRBJ1-1, with 7 positions matching TRBD1. Germline V lookup: CDR1 LGHNA, CDR2 YNFKEQ. This CDR3 spans 14 amino acids. V trimming: 3 bases; J trimming: 3 bases; junction bases outside the gene matches: 4.